This record concerns one T cell receptor beta chain sequence. Its specificity is unknown. This specimen comes from a study of shared clonotypes between healthy human individuals. In the source study's methods: ImmunoSEQ sequences covered only the junction and lacked quality scores; filtering therefore differed. Clones were sequenced by immunoSEQ multiplex PCR, and TCRdb holds only the in-frame ones, with some missing. From that table come the V and J calls and clone size; the DNA was used to work out D and trimming. The sample lists some 690,000 clones; less than 95% were seen once. General study points: Large sequencing depth failed to make sorted-subset sequencing complete, rarefaction showed. Richness estimates generally favored naive over memory subsets. Clonotype sharing across several donors was observed for around 5.1% of naive CD4 clonotypes.

Trimming shortened V by 0 bases and J by 0 bases, and 7 bases separated the two germline ends. This CDR3 contains 16 residues. CDR1 is SGDLS and CDR2 is YYNGEE in the germline V gene. Sequencing used memory CD8+ T cells from PBMCs. Stated subset: CD45RO+ cells pooled with CCR7-negative TemRA cells. The chain couples TRBV9 to TRBJ2-6, with D uncertain. The clonotype was recovered from a man between 18 and 35 years old in good health. Some clones in this sample may be carry-over from other donors' samples. For the CDR3, the DNA is TGTGCCAGCAGCGTAGACAGACTCTCTGGGGCCAACGTCCTGACTTTC. Its translation: CASSVDRLSGANVLTF.